This T cell receptor (beta chain) emerged from a study of OX40 agonist ivuxolimab in advanced cancers. Sequencing was performed with immunoSEQ multiplex PCR; in TCRdb, only in-frame clones are kept and a portion is missing. The repertoire holds about 77,000 clones, with about nine tenths as singletons. Deletions cut 6 bases from V and 7 bases from J, with 7 bases between. The CDR3 is 10 residues long. CDR1 SQVTM and CDR2 ANQGSEA come from the germline V gene. This chain joins TRBV29-1 and TRBJ2-1, with unresolved D. The sample here was CD4+ or CD8+ T cells sorted from blood, taken in a trial of the OX40 agonist ivuxolimab. The receptor was isolated from an adult with an advanced solid tumor such as melanoma, head and neck, liver or kidney cancer. CDR3 sequence reads: CSVRTNEQFF. The CDR3 region has the DNA TGCAGCGTCCGGACGAATGAGCAGTTCTTC.